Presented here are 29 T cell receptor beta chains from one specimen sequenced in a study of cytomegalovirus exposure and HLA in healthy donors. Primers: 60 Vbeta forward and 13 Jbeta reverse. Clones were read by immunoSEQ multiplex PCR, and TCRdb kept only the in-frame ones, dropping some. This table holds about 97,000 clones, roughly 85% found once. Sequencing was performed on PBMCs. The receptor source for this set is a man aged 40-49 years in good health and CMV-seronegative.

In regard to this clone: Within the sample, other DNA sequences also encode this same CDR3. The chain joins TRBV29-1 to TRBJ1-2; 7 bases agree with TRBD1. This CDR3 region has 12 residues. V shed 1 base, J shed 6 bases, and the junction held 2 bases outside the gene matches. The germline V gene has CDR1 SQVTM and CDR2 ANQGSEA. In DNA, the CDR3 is TGCAGCGTTGAAGGACAGGGTAATGGCTACACCTTC. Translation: CSVEGQGNGYTF.

CDR3 nucleotides: TGTGCCAGTAGTATAGCTAGCGGGGGGGCCGGGGAGCTGTTTTTT. Its translation is CASSIASGGAGELFF. The rearrangement uses TRBV19 and TRBJ2-2; TRBD2 aligns across 12 bases. The CDR3 runs to 15 residues. Germline assignment: CDR1 LNHDA and CDR2 SQIVND (reference sequence). V shed 1 base and J 6 bases; nucleotides not matched to a gene: 0.

CDR3 sequence: CASSTWGDQPQHF. Here the CDR3 DNA reads TGTGCCAGCAGCACATGGGGGGATCAGCCCCAGCATTTT. This rearrangement joins TRBV7-9 to TRBJ1-5; a weak D match, TRBD1 (5 bases). Germline CDR1 is SEHNR and CDR2 is FQNEAQ (reference sequence). The CDR3 has 13 amino acids. V gave up 5 bases and J gave up 5 bases, with 10 bases separating them.

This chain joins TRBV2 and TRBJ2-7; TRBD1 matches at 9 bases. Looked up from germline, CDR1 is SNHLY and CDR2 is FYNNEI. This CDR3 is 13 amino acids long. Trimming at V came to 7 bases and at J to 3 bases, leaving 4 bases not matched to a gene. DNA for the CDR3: TGTGCCAGCACCTCGGACAGGGGCTACGAGCAGTACTTC. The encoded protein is CASTSDRGYEQYF.

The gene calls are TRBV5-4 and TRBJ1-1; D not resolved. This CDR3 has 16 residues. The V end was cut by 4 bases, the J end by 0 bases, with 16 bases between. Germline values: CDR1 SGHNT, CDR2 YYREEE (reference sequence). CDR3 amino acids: CASSPGGRRMNTEAFF. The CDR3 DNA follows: TGTGCCAGCAGCCCGGGAGGGCGACGGATGAACACTGAAGCTTTCTTT.

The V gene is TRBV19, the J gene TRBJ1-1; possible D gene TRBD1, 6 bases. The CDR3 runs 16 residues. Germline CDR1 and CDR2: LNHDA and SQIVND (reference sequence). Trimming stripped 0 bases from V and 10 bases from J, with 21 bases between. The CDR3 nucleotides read TGTGCCAGTAGTATAGATCCCCCGTCCGGTGAACAGGGAGCTTTCTTT. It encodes CASSIDPPSGEQGAFF.

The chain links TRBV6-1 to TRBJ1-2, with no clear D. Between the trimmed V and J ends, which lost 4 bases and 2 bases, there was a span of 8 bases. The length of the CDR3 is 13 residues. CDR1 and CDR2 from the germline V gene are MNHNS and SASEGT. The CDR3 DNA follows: TGTGCCAGCAGTGGGACGGGGAACTATGGCTACACCTTC. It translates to CASSGTGNYGYTF.

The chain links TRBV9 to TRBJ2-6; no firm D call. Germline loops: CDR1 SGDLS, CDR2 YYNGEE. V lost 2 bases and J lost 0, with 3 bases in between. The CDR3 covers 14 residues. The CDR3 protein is CASSVSSGANVLTF. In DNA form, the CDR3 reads TGTGCCAGCAGCGTCTCCTCTGGGGCCAACGTCCTGACTTTC.

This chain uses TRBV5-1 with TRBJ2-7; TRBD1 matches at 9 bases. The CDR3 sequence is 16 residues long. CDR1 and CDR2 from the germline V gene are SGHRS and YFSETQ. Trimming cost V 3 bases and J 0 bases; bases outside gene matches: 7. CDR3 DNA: TGCGCCAGCAGCTCCTCCCGGGACAGGGTCTCCTACGAGCAGTACTTC. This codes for CASSSSRDRVSYEQYF. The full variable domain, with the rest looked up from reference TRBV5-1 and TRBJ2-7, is KAGVTQTPRYLIKTRGQQVTLSCSPISGHRSVSWYQQTPGQGLQFLFEYFSETQRNKGNFPGRFSGRQFSNSRSEMNVSTLELGDSALYLCASSSSRDRVSYEQYFGPGTRLTVT.

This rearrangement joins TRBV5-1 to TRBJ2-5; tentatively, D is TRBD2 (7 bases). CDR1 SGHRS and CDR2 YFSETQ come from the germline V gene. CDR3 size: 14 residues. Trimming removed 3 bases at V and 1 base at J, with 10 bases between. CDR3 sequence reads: CASSWRGRQETQYF. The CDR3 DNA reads TGCGCCAGCAGCTGGCGGGGGCGCCAAGAGACCCAGTACTTC.

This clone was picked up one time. The CDR3 region has the DNA TGTGCCAGCAGCTTAGGGCCGGCGGGGGGCTCCTACGAGCAGTACTTC. The encoded protein is CASSLGPAGGSYEQYF. J is TRBJ2-7 and V is TRBV7-3, with 8 bases fitting TRBD2. CDR3 length: 16 amino acids. CDR1 SGHTA and CDR2 FQGTGA come from the germline V gene. With 2 bases clipped from V and 0 bases from J, the junction kept 6 bases outside the gene matches. Using reference TRBV7-3 and TRBJ2-7 for the parts outside the CDR3, the full variable domain is GAGVSQTPSNKVTEKGKYVELRCDPISGHTALYWYRQSLGQGPEFLIYFQGTGAADDSGLPNDRFFAVRPEGSVSTLKIQRTERGDSAVYLCASSLGPAGGSYEQYFGPGTRLTVT.

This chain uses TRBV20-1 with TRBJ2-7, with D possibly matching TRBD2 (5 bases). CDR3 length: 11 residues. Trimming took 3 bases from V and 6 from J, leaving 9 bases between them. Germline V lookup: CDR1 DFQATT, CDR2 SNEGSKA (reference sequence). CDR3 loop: CSASTSSEQYF. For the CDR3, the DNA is TGCAGTGCTAGTACTAGTTCCGAGCAGTACTTC.

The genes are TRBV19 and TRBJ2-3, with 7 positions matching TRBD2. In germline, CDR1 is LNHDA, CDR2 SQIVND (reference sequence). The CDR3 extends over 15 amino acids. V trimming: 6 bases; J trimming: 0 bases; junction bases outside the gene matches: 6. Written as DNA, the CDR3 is TGTGCCAGTAGCCTCCGCGGGGGAAGCACAGATACGCAGTATTTT. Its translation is CASSLRGGSTDTQYF.

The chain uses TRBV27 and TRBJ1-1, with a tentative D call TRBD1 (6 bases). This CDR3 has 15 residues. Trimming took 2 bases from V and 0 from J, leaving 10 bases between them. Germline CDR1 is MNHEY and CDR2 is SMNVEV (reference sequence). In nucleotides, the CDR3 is TGTGCCAGCAGTTTAGGGGGGGGCATGAACACTGAAGCTTTCTTT. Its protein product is CASSLGGGMNTEAFF.

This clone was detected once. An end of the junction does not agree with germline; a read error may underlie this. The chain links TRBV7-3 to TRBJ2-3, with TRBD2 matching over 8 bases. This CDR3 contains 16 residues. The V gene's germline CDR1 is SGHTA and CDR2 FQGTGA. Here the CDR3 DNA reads TGTTCCAGCAGCCCAACGGGGGGGTCTGACACAGATACGCAGTATTTT. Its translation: CSSSPTGGSDTDTQYF.

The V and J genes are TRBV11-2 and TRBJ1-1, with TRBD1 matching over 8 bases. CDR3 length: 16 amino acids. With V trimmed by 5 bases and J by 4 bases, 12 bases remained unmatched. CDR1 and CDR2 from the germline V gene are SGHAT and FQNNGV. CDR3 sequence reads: CASSPNLQGAGTEAFF. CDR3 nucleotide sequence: TGTGCCAGCAGCCCCAATCTCCAGGGGGCTGGCACTGAAGCTTTCTTT.

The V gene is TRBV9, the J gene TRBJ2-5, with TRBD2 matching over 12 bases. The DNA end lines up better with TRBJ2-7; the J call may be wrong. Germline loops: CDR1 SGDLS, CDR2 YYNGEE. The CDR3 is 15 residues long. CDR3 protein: CASSPRTSGAYEQYF. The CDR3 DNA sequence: TGTGCCAGCAGCCCCCGGACTAGCGGGGCTTACGAGCAGTACTTC.

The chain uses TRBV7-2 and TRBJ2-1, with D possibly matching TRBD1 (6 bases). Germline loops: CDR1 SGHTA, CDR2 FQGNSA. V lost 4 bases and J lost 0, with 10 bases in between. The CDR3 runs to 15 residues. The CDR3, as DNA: TGTGCCAGCAGCTGGGGGACATTCTCCTACAATGAGCAGTTCTTC. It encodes CASSWGTFSYNEQFF.

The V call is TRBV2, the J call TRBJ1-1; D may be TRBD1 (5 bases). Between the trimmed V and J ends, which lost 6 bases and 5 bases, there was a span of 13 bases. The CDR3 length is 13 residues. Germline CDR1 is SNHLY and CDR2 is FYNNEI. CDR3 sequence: CASRAGLLTEAFF. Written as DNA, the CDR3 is TGTGCCAGCAGGGCAGGGTTGTTAACTGAAGCTTTCTTT. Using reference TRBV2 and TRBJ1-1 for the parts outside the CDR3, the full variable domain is EPEVTQTPSHQVTQMGQEVILRCVPISNHLYFYWYRQILGQKVEFLVSFYNNEISEKSEIFDDQFSVERPDGSNFTLKIRSTKLEDSAMYFCASRAGLLTEAFFGQGTRLTVV.

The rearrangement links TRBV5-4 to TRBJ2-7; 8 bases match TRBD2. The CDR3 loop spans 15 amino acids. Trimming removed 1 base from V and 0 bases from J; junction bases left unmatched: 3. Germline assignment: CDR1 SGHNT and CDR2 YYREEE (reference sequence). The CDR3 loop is CASSLFSGVSYEQYF. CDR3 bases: TGTGCCAGCAGCTTGTTTAGCGGGGTCTCCTACGAGCAGTACTTC.

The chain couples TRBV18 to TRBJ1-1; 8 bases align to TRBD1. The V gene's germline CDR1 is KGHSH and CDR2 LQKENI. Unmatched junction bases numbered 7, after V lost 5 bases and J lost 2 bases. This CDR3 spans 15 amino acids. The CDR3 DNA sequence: TGTGCCAGCTCAGCACAGACAGGGGTAAACACTGAAGCTTTCTTT. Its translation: CASSAQTGVNTEAFF.

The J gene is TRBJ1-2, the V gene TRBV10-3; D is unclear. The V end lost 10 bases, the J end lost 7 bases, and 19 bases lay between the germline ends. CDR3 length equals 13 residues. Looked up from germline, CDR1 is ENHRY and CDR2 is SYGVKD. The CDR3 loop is CAKSLTLGGGYTF. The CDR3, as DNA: TGTGCCAAGAGCTTAACCCTAGGCGGTGGCTACACCTTC.

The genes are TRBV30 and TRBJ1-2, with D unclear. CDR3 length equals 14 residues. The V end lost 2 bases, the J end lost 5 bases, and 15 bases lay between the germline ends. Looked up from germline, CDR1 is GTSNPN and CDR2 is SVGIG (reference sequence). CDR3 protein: CAWSRVGRGYGYTF. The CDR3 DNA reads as TGTGCCTGGAGTCGGGTGGGCCGAGGGTATGGCTACACCTTC. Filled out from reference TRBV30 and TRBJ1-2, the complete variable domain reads SQTIHQWPATLVQPVGSPLSLECTVEGTSNPNLYWYRQAAGRGLQLLFYSVGIGQISSEVPQNLSASRPQDRQFILSSKKLLLSDSGFYLCAWSRVGRGYGYTFGSGTRLTVV.

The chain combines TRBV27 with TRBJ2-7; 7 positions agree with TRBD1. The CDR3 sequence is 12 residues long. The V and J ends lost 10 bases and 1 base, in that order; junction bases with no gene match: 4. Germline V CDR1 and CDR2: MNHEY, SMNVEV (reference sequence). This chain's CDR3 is CATMGQSYEQYF. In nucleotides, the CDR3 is TGTGCCACAATGGGACAGTCCTACGAGCAGTACTTC.

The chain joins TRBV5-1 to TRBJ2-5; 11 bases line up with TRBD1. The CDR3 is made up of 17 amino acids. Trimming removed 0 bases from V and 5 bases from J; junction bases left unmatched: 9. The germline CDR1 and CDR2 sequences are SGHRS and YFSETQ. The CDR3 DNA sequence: TGCGCCAGCAGCTTGGCAGGACAGGGGGCGTTTGGGGAGACCCAGTACTTC. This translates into CASSLAGQGAFGETQYF.

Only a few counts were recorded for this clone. The CDR3 region has the DNA TGTGCCAGCAGCTCAACAACAGGGACCCAGTACTTC. Protein: CASSSTTGTQYF. The chain combines TRBV11-3 with TRBJ2-5; a weak D match, TRBD1 (5 bases). This CDR3 has 12 amino acids. The V end lost 4 bases, the J end lost 7 bases, and 10 bases lay between the germline ends. CDR1 is SGHNT, CDR2 YENEEA, per germline.

CDR3 nucleotide sequence: TGTGCCAGCCACCCAGGGGGAACTTTCTACGAGCAGTACTTC. It codes for CASHPGGTFYEQYF. The chain employs TRBV11-2 and TRBJ2-7; TRBD1 matches 7 bases. The CDR3 loop spans 14 amino acids. V lost 8 bases and J lost 3; bases outside the gene matches: 10. Germline CDR1 SGHAT, CDR2 FQNNGV.

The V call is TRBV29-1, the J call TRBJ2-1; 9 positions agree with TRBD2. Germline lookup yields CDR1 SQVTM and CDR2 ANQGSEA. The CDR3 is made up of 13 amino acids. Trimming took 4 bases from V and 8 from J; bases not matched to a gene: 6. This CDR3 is CSVGGLALDEQFF. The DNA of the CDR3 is TGCAGCGTTGGGGGACTAGCCCTCGATGAGCAGTTCTTC.

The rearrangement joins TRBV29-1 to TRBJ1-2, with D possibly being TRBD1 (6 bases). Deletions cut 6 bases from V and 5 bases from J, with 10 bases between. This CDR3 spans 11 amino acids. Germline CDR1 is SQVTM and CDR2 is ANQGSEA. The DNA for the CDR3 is TGCAGCGTCGATACAGGGTATGGCTACACCTTC. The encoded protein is CSVDTGYGYTF.